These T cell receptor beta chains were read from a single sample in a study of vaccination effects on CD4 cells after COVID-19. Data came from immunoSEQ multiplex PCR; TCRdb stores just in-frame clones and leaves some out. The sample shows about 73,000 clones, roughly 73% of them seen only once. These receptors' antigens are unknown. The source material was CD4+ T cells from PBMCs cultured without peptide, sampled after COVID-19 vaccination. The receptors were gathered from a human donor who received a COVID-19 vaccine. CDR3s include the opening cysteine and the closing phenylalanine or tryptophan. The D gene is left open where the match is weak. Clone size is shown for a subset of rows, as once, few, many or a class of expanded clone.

CASSLVVGWGNEQFF	TGTGCCAGCAGCTTAGTGGTAGGGTGGGGGAATGAGCAGTTCTTC	.	TRBV11-2	TRBJ2-1	.
CASTPTRDPRETQYF	TGTGCCAGCACTCCAACCCGGGACCCCAGAGAGACCCAGTACTTC	.	TRBV2	TRBJ2-5	.
CASSSMAGAGELFF	TGTGCCAGCAGCTCTATGGCTGGGGCCGGGGAGCTGTTTTTT	.	TRBV7-2	TRBJ2-2	.
CASSESLGAGANVLTF	TGCGCCAGCAGTGAGTCGTTGGGGGCTGGGGCCAACGTCCTGACTTTC	.	TRBV10-1	TRBJ2-6	.
CASSQGLYNEQFF	TGTGCCAGCAGCCAGGGTCTCTACAATGAGCAGTTCTTC	few	TRBV14	TRBJ2-1	.
CASTVYSNQPQHF	TGTGCCAGCACCGTGTATAGCAATCAGCCCCAGCATTTT	.	TRBV2	TRBJ1-5	.
CASSDPQGPQETQYF	TGTGCCAGTAGTGACCCGCAGGGACCGCAAGAGACCCAGTACTTC	.	TRBV19	TRBJ2-5	.
CASSPGQVLTNTGELFF	TGTGCCAGCAGCCCGGGACAGGTTCTTACGAACACCGGGGAGCTGTTTTTT	.	TRBV5-8	TRBJ2-2	TRBD1
CASNLYRGDVYGYTF	TGTGCCAGTAACCTCTACAGGGGAGACGTCTATGGCTACACCTTC	.	TRBV19	TRBJ1-2	TRBD1
CASSSSGGTIYF	TGTGCCAGCAGTTCCTCCGGAGGCACCATATATTTT	.	TRBV12-3/TRBV12-4	TRBJ1-3	.
CASRGLARGRDEKLFF	TGCGCCAGCAGGGGGTTGGCCAGGGGACGAGATGAAAAACTGTTTTTT	.	TRBV10-2	TRBJ1-4	.
CSAGRNGAFF	TGCAGTGCTGGGAGGAACGGAGCTTTCTTT	.	TRBV20-1	TRBJ1-1	.
CASSLNAGMETQYF	TGCGCCAGCAGCTTGAATGCAGGGATGGAGACCCAGTACTTC	few	TRBV5-1	TRBJ2-5	.
CASSPRVGANVLTF	TGTGCCAGCAGCCCGCGGGTAGGGGCCAACGTCCTGACTTTC	few	TRBV7-2	TRBJ2-6	.
CAWSDRNPLEKLFF	TGTGCCTGGAGCGACAGGAACCCTTTGGAAAAACTGTTTTTT	few	TRBV30	TRBJ1-4	.
CASSIGTGRRDTQYF	TGTGCCAGCAGTATTGGGACAGGACGGAGAGATACGCAGTATTTT	.	TRBV2	TRBJ2-3	TRBD1
CASSWTGSTEAFF	TGTGCCAGCAGCTGGACAGGTTCCACTGAAGCTTTCTTT	.	TRBV5-8	TRBJ1-1	TRBD1
CASSPGVGVLGRAFF	TGTGCCAGCAGCCCCGGGGTCGGCGTCCTGGGTCGAGCTTTCTTT	.	TRBV7-6	TRBJ1-1	.